Shown below are 10 T cell receptor beta chains from a single sample sequenced in a study of immune evolution from preneoplasia to lung adenocarcinoma. Sequencing was performed with immunoSEQ multiplex PCR; in TCRdb, only in-frame clones are kept and a portion is missing. The sample lists about 8,200 clones, 70% to 90% occurring once. The sample consisted of FFPE adjacent normal lung tissue. These receptors came from a person between 70 and 80 years old with lung adenocarcinoma.

J is TRBJ2-7 and V is TRBV6-1; D remains ambiguous. V was cut by 6 bases and J by 6 bases, with 9 bases left in between. The CDR3 totals 11 residues. Germline-derived CDR1 and CDR2 are MNHNS and SASEGT. DNA for the CDR3: TGTGCCAGCAGCGGTCTGGTCGAGCAGTACTTC. This sequence encodes CASSGLVEQYF.

This chain joins TRBV28 and TRBJ1-2; D is uncertain. Germline CDR1 reads MDHEN; CDR2 reads SYDVKM. CDR3 length: 12 residues. V lost 6 bases, J lost 8 bases, and 13 bases lay in between. CDR3 loop: CASSSTSAGYTF. CDR3 sequence (DNA): TGTGCCAGCAGCTCAACATCGGCCGGCTACACCTTC.

In this sample, this clone turned up once. This chain joins TRBV28 and TRBJ1-4; D possibly corresponds to TRBD1 (5 bases). CDR3 length equals 16 residues. The V end was cut by 1 base, the J end by 10 bases, with 19 bases between. The germline V gene has CDR1 MDHEN and CDR2 SYDVKM. CDR3: CASSLSSIGERGKLFF. The CDR3 DNA is TGTGCCAGCAGTTTATCCTCTATAGGGGAGAGGGGAAAACTGTTTTTT.

The chain has TRBV7-9 and TRBJ1-3; D unresolved. V gave up 5 bases and J gave up 0 bases, with 8 bases separating them. CDR1 is SEHNR, CDR2 FQNEAQ, per germline (reference sequence). This CDR3 comprises 14 residues. The CDR3 sequence is CASSETSSGNTIYF. For the CDR3, the DNA is TGTGCCAGCAGCGAGACGAGCTCTGGAAACACCATATATTTT.

This clone was recorded once. The chain couples TRBV19 to TRBJ2-5; 9 bases map to TRBD1. CDR1 and CDR2 from the germline V gene are LNHDA and SQIVND (reference sequence). Losses at the gene ends were 4 bases for V and 3 bases for J; bases not matched to a gene: 3. CDR3 length equals 14 residues. The CDR3 reads CASSSDRGEETQYF. For the CDR3, the DNA is TGTGCCAGTAGTAGCGACAGGGGGGAAGAGACCCAGTACTTC.

The CDR3 DNA is TGTGCCAGCAGACGGGGACAGGGGGATGAAAAACTGTTTTTT. Amino acids: CASRRGQGDEKLFF. The rearrangement links TRBV6-5 to TRBJ1-4; the match to TRBD1 covers 11 bases. Germline trimming cut 6 bases from V and 6 bases from J; bases unmatched to any gene: 3. The CDR3 length is 14 residues. Germline V gene lookup returns CDR1 MNHEY and CDR2 SVGAGI.

This chain's CDR3 is CASSVLPGHSHFF. The DNA for the CDR3 is TGTGCCAGCAGCGTATTACCGGGACACAGCCATTTCTTT. The chain carries TRBV7-9 and TRBJ1-1, with D tentatively TRBD1 (6 bases). V was shortened by 5 bases and J by 13 bases, with 20 bases between the two germline ends. The CDR3 contains 13 residues. Germline loops: CDR1 SEHNR, CDR2 FQNEAQ (reference sequence).

V usage is TRBV4-1 and J usage is TRBJ2-7, with D tentatively TRBD2 (6 bases). The germline V gene has CDR1 MGHRA and CDR2 YSYEKL. V was shortened by 2 bases and J by 5 bases, with 16 bases between the two germline ends. The CDR3 is 15 residues long. This chain's CDR3 is CASSQQFGGFDEQYF. The DNA for the CDR3 is TGCGCCAGCAGCCAACAGTTTGGAGGGTTCGACGAGCAGTACTTC.

This clone showed up just a few times. The CDR3 loop reads CASSLKGNEQFF. The CDR3 region has the DNA TGTGCCAGCAGCTTAAAGGGGAATGAGCAGTTCTTC. The V call is TRBV7-9, the J call TRBJ2-1, with D perhaps TRBD1 (5 bases). V lost 2 bases and J 7 bases, leaving 6 bases between the germline ends. This CDR3 is built from 12 residues. The germline gives CDR1 SEHNR, CDR2 FQNEAQ (reference sequence).

The rearrangement uses TRBV7-2 and TRBJ2-7; 16 bases are a match to TRBD2. Germline CDR1 is SGHTA and CDR2 is FQGNSA. The CDR3 consists of 18 residues. With V trimmed by 2 bases and J by 3 bases, 7 bases remained unmatched. The DNA of the CDR3 is TGTGCCAGCAGCTTACAGGGACTAGCGGGAGGGCCTGGCTACGAGCAGTACTTC. Translating gives CASSLQGLAGGPGYEQYF.